This T cell receptor (beta chain) was captured in a study of OX40 agonist ivuxolimab in advanced cancers. Across the study: Subjects had a mean age of about 57 years, with a range of roughly 20 to 79; just over 80% were male. General study results and limits: Among the lowest peripheral clonal expansion occurred in 0.1-3.0 mg/kg partial responders. Expanded peripheral T cell antigen specificity was not determined.

There are 12 residues in the CDR3. From germline, CDR1 is SGHRS and CDR2 YFSETQ. The V end lost 4 bases, the J end lost 6 bases, and 8 bases lay between the germline ends. The protocol was immunoSEQ multiplex PCR, while the TCRdb copy is restricted to in-frame clones and leaves out a portion. This repertoire shows about 77,000 clones, about 92% found once; its top ten account for approximately 4.8%. A word on this clone: The antigen is unknown.

The starting material was CD4+ or CD8+ T cells sorted from blood, obtained in a trial of the OX40 agonist ivuxolimab. The sequence was obtained from an adult with an advanced solid tumor such as melanoma, head and neck, liver or kidney cancer. The V and J genes are TRBV5-1 and TRBJ2-1; D call uncertain. The CDR3 reads CASSESRNEQFF. DNA of the CDR3: TGCGCCAGCAGCGAGAGCCGCAATGAGCAGTTCTTC.